This T cell receptor (beta chain) is drawn from a study of blood T cell repertoires in COVID-19. Generated by immunoSEQ multiplex PCR, the TCRdb table keeps only in-frame clones and is missing some. This sample has 110,000 or so clones, with more than 80% found just once. The ends were cut back, 3 bases at V and 7 bases at J, with 18 bases in the middle. The germline V gene encodes CDR1 SGHDN and CDR2 FVKESK. The CDR3 covers 16 residues. The receptor comes from a man aged 65 to 85 with active or convalescent COVID-19. The gene calls are TRBV14 and TRBJ1-4; D remains unclear. Source material: peripheral blood. The DNA for the CDR3 is TGTGCCAGCAGCCATAGGTCCGGGAAAGGTGTTGAAAAACTGTTTTTT. Encoded protein: CASSHRSGKGVEKLFF.